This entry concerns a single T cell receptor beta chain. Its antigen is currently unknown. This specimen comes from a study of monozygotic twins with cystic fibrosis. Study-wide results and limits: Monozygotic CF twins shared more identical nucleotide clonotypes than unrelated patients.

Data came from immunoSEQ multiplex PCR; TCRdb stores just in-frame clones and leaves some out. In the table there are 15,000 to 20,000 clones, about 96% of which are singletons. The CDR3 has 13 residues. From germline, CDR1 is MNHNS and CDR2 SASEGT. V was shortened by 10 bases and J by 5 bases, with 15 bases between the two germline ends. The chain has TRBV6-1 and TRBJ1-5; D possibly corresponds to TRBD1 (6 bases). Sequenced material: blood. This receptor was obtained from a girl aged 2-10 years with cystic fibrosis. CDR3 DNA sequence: TGTGCCACCACTAGGGGGGTAGATCAGCCCCAGCATTTT. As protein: CATTRGVDQPQHF.